This TCR beta chain derives from a study of blood T cell repertoires in COVID-19. The data were produced by immunoSEQ multiplex PCR, yet TCRdb's version contains in-frame clones alone and is incomplete. The table has some 78,000 clones, approximately 90% seen once. This sequence was found in a woman of 80 years or more with active or convalescent COVID-19. Sequenced material: peripheral blood.

The CDR3 DNA reads TGTGCCAGCAGCATGACCGGGACTGGCAATCAGCCCCAGCATTTT. This gives the protein CASSMTGTGNQPQHF. This sequence joins TRBV2 and TRBJ1-5; tentative D call: TRBD1 (5 bases). V was cut by 6 bases and J by 2 bases, with 14 bases left in between. This CDR3 has 15 amino acids. From germline, CDR1 is SNHLY and CDR2 FYNNEI.